Listed below are T cell receptor beta chains from one sample, sequenced in a study of identical twins. TCRdb ran MiXCR on the 5' RACE reads and lists one entry per CDR3 protein. This sample has 350,000 to 450,000 distinct CDR3 sequences, with about 18% found just once. Sample: naive T cells sorted from blood. These receptors were obtained from a man aged 45-60 years in good health. Both conserved end residues are part of each CDR3. The D gene is left open where the match is weak. Clone size is stated in some rows and not others, as once, few, many or a class when expanded.

v_call: TRBV24-1
d_call: .
clone_size: many
j_call: TRBJ2-1
cdr3_nt: TGTGCCACTAGGGGGTCGGGGTCCTACAATGAGCAGTTCTTC
cdr3_aa: CATRGSGSYNEQFF

v_call: TRBV28
d_call: TRBD1
clone_size: many
j_call: TRBJ2-7
cdr3_nt: TGTGCCAGCAGTCAACGGGACCGACAGGGGCTGACCTACGAGCAGTACTTC
cdr3_aa: CASSQRDRQGLTYEQYF

v_call: TRBV29-1
d_call: .
clone_size: .
j_call: TRBJ2-5
cdr3_nt: TGCAGCGCCGGGCCGGGACACAGGGAGACCCAGTACTTC
cdr3_aa: CSAGPGHRETQYF

v_call: TRBV12-3/TRBV12-4
d_call: .
clone_size: many
j_call: TRBJ2-7
cdr3_nt: TGTGCCAGCAGTTTCTCGACAGGAAAAGGCGAGCAGTACTTC
cdr3_aa: CASSFSTGKGEQYF

v_call: TRBV5-4
d_call: TRBD2
clone_size: .
j_call: TRBJ2-2
cdr3_nt: TGTGCCAGCAGCCGGTCTGCGGGAGAGCCGGCCGCCGGGGAGCTGTTTTTT
cdr3_aa: CASSRSAGEPAAGELFF

v_call: TRBV5-1
d_call: TRBD1
clone_size: .
j_call: TRBJ2-7
cdr3_nt: TGCGCCAGCAAATCCGGACAGGGGGGCTCCGAGCAGTACTTC
cdr3_aa: CASKSGQGGSEQYF

v_call: TRBV6-1
d_call: .
clone_size: many
j_call: TRBJ1-1
cdr3_nt: TGTGCCAGCAGGGTAACAGTGAACACTGAAGCTTTCTTT
cdr3_aa: CASRVTVNTEAFF

v_call: TRBV5-4
d_call: .
clone_size: many
j_call: TRBJ2-1
cdr3_nt: TGTGCCAGCAGCGCATCCTCCCGCCGGGACCCCCGCAATGAGCAGTTCTTC
cdr3_aa: CASSASSRRDPRNEQFF

v_call: TRBV4-2
d_call: .
clone_size: .
j_call: TRBJ1-1
cdr3_nt: TGTGCCAGCAGCCAATACGTTCAGAACACTGAAGCTTTCTTT
cdr3_aa: CASSQYVQNTEAFF

v_call: TRBV6-2/TRBV6-3
d_call: .
clone_size: .
j_call: TRBJ1-5
cdr3_nt: TGTGCCAGCAGGGGGAGGAGCAATCAGCCCCAGCATTTT
cdr3_aa: CASRGRSNQPQHF

v_call: TRBV15
d_call: .
clone_size: few
j_call: TRBJ2-7
cdr3_nt: TGTGCCACCAGCGGCACCCGGGACAAGGGTCTCCGGCGGGATTATGGGCAGTACTTC
cdr3_aa: CATSGTRDKGLRRDYGQYF

v_call: TRBV20-1
d_call: TRBD2
clone_size: .
j_call: TRBJ2-3
cdr3_nt: TGCAGTGCTAGAGATGGCTCGGCGGGGGGGCGCGCAGATACGCAGTATTTT
cdr3_aa: CSARDGSAGGRADTQYF

v_call: TRBV29-1
d_call: TRBD2
clone_size: .
j_call: TRBJ2-3
cdr3_nt: TGCAGCGTTAAAGCGGGGGGGTCCACAGATACGCAGTATTTT
cdr3_aa: CSVKAGGSTDTQYF

v_call: TRBV7-2
d_call: TRBD2
clone_size: few
j_call: TRBJ2-3
cdr3_nt: TGTGCCAGCAGCTTAGTTAGCGGGGGGCCCACAGATACGCAGTATTTT
cdr3_aa: CASSLVSGGPTDTQYF

v_call: TRBV29-1
d_call: .
clone_size: few
j_call: TRBJ2-1
cdr3_nt: TGCAGCGCCGGGGGACAGCTCCTCCTATCCTACAATGAGCAGTTCTTC
cdr3_aa: CSAGGQLLLSYNEQFF

v_call: TRBV20-1
d_call: TRBD1
clone_size: .
j_call: TRBJ2-4
cdr3_nt: TGCAGTGCTAGTCGGGACAGGGTTCGGGAAAACATTCAGTACTTC
cdr3_aa: CSASRDRVRENIQYF

v_call: TRBV6-5
d_call: .
clone_size: .
j_call: TRBJ1-2
cdr3_nt: TGTGCCAGCAGTTACTCGATATTCTCCGCTGGAGGCTACACCTTC
cdr3_aa: CASSYSIFSAGGYTF

v_call: TRBV7-2
d_call: .
clone_size: .
j_call: TRBJ2-3
cdr3_nt: TGTGCCAGCAGCCCGATCCCAGATACGCAGTATTTT
cdr3_aa: CASSPIPDTQYF

v_call: TRBV5-1
d_call: TRBD1
clone_size: .
j_call: TRBJ2-7
cdr3_nt: TGCGCCAGCAGCTTGGTTGGGGGACAGGGTATTGACGAGCAGTACTTC
cdr3_aa: CASSLVGGQGIDEQYF

v_call: TRBV29-1
d_call: .
clone_size: few
j_call: TRBJ1-4
cdr3_nt: TGCAGCGTTGCCCCCGTGACAGATAATGAAAAACTGTTTTTT
cdr3_aa: CSVAPVTDNEKLFF

v_call: TRBV28
d_call: TRBD1
clone_size: many
j_call: TRBJ1-2
cdr3_nt: TGTGCCAGCAGCAGACAGGGGGCAGGTGGCTACACCTTC
cdr3_aa: CASSRQGAGGYTF

v_call: TRBV27
d_call: .
clone_size: .
j_call: TRBJ2-3
cdr3_nt: TGTGCCAGCAGTTTATCGTTCCGGCGGGGCCGCACAGATACGCAGTATTTT
cdr3_aa: CASSLSFRRGRTDTQYF

v_call: TRBV10-3
d_call: .
clone_size: .
j_call: TRBJ2-7
cdr3_nt: TGTGCCATCAGTGAGACAGATTCCTACGAGCAGTACTTC
cdr3_aa: CAISETDSYEQYF

v_call: TRBV25-1
d_call: TRBD2
clone_size: .
j_call: TRBJ2-1
cdr3_nt: TGTGCCAGCAGTGCGAGGACTAGCGGGAGGGCCATGTTCTTC
cdr3_aa: CASSARTSGRAMFF

v_call: TRBV14
d_call: .
clone_size: .
j_call: TRBJ2-3
cdr3_nt: TGTGCCAGCAGCCAAGCCCGGGATACGCAGTATTTT
cdr3_aa: CASSQARDTQYF

v_call: TRBV30
d_call: .
clone_size: many
j_call: TRBJ2-2
cdr3_nt: TGTGCCTGGACCGGACAGATAAACACCGGGGAGCTGTTTTTT
cdr3_aa: CAWTGQINTGELFF